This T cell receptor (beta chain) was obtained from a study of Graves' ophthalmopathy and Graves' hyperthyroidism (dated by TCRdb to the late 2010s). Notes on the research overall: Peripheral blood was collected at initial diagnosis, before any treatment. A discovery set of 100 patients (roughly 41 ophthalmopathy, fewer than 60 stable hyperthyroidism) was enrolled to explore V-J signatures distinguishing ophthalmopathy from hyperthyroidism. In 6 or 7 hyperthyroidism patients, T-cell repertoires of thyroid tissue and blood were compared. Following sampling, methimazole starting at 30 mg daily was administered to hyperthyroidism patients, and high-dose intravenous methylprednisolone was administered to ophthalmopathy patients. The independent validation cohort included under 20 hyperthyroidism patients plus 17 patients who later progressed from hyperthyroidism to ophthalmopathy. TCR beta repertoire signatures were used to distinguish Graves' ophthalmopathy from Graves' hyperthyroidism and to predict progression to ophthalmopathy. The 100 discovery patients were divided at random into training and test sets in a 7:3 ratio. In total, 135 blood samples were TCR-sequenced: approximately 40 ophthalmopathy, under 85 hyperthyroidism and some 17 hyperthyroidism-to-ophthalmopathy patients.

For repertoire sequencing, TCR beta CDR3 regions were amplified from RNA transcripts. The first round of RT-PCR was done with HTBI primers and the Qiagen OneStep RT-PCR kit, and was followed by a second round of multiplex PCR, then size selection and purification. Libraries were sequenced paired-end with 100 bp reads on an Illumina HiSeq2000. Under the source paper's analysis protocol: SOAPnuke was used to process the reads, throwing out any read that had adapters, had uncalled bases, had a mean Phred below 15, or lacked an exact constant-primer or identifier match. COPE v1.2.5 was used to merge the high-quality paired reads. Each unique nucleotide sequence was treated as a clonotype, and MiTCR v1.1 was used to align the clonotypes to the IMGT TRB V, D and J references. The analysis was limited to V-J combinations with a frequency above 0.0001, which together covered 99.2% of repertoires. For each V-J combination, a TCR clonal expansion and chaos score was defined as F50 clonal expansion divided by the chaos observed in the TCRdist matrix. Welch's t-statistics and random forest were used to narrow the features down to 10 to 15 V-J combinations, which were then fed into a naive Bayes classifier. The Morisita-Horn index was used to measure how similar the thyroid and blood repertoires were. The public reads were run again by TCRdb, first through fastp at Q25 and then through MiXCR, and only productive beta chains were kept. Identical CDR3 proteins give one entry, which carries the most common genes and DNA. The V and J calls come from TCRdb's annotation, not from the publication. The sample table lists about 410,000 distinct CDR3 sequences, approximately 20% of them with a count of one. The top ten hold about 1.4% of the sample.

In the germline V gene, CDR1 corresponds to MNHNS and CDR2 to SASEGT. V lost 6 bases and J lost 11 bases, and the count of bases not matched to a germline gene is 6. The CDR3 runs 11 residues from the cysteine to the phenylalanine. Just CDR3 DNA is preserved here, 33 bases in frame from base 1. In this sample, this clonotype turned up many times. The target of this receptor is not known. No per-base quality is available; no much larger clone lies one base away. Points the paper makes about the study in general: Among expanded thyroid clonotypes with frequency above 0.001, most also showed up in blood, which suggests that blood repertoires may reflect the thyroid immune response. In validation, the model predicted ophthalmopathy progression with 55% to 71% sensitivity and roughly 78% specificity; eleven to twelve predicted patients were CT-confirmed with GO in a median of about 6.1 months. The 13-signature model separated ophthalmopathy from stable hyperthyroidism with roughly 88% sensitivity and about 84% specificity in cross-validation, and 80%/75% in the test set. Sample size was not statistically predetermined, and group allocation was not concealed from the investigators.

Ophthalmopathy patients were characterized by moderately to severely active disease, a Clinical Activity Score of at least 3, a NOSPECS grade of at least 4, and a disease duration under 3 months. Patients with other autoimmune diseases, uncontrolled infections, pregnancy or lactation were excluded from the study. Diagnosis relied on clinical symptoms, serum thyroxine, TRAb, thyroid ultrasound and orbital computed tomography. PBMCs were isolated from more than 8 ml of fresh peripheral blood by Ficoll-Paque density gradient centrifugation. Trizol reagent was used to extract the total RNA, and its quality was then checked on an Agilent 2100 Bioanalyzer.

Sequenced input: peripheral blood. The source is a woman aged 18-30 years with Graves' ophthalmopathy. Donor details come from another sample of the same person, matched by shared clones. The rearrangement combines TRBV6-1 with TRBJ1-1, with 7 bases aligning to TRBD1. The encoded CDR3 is CASRRQGRAFF. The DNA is TGTGCCAGCAGGAGACAGGGTAGGGCTTTCTTT.